This T cell receptor beta chain was sequenced in a study of shared clonotypes between healthy human individuals (dated by TCRdb to 2018 to 2021). In terms of the full investigation: Three men and two women, aged 18 to 49 years, made up the cohort. For each donor, three plates each were used for CD4 naive and CD4 memory, two plates were used for CD8 naive, and one plate was used for CD8 memory. To estimate repertoire size and how much clonotypes are shared between individuals, the study performed deep sequencing of blood TCR repertoires from five healthy adults. Different laboratories and diverse techniques were used to prepare libraries and sequence TCR repertoires, to increase sequencing depth and limit assay-specific biases. Leukapheresis yielded between about 0.9 and 9 billion PBMCs per donor. Overall results and qualifications from the work: Across a handful of donors, approximately 5% of naive CD4, approximately 3.6% of naive CD8, about 2.3% of memory CD4, and 0.4% of memory CD8 clonotypes were shared. Rarefaction of sorted-subset datasets indicated incomplete sequencing despite the large sequencing depth. Sampling was restricted to blood, and TCR repertoires in tissues likely differ from the TCR repertoires found in blood. Estimated clonotype richness was generally larger for naive than for memory subsets. Because the study included a small number of donors, the genetic and exposure-history diversity represented was limited. Compared with non-shared clonotypes, clonotypes shared by all four sorted-subset donors had higher generation probabilities. Based on pairwise subsampling, the degree of clonotype sharing among donors was expected to be affected by sequencing depth.

As concerns this clone: Its cognate antigen has yet to be identified. No much larger clone exists at a distance of one base, and base qualities are not known.

Using the deep immunoSEQ assay, TCR CDR3 regions were amplified from genomic DNA by multiplex PCR. Extracted genomic DNA from each cell subset was spread evenly across all wells of several immunoSEQ 96-well plates, with each plate serving as a replicate. Each replicate PCR for sorted subsets received around 200 ng genomic DNA, equal to about 30,000 T cell genomes. The purified libraries were quantified using a Qubit 3.0 fluorometer, sized with a Bioanalyzer 2100, and then quantified again using the KAPA Library Quantification kit. Every immunoSEQ 96-well plate was sequenced on a dedicated single-read 150-cycle Illumina NextSeq 550 flow cell. In the source study's methods: Because only junctional sequences without quality scores were contained in the immunoSEQ output, filtering matching that applied to full-length reads could not be performed. Sequences were annotated with PyIR, a Python wrapper for IgBLAST v1.9, and V/J genes and CDR3 were assigned using IMGT germline references. Reads were removed for weak V/J assignments (E-value above 1e-6), missing CDR3, stop codons, out-of-frame junctions, or ambiguous translated residues. V3J clonotypes were defined by identical inferred V gene, J gene, and CDR3 amino acid sequence. Percentage overlap between repertoires was computed as shared unique clonotypes divided by the size of the smaller repertoire. Repertoire richness was assessed with RTK rarefaction, the Chao1 estimator, and Recon v2.1 estimates of unobserved clonotypes. Generation probabilities for all TCRbeta clonotypes obtained by the gDNA method from a handful of donors were computed using OLGA. TCRdb obtained this table from immuneACCESS and retained in-frame rearrangements with V and J assigned. These tables miss some clones; where compared with another copy, unresolved V genes account for less than half of the shortfall, and the remainder is unexplained. That table supplies the V and J calls and clone size; D and trimming were determined from the DNA. For this sample the table gives around 1.4 million clones, of which around 98.5% were detected only once. Of the sample, around 0.38% is held by the ten largest clones.

Donors were healthy HIV-negative adults with no recently reported acute infections or vaccinations. Every donor was a Caucasian adult living in Nashville, Tennessee, USA. CD4+ T cells were enriched by magnetic negative selection, after which naive cells were positively selected on CD45RA and the negative fraction was taken as the memory subset. After blood collection by leukapheresis, PBMCs were isolated using Ficoll-Histopaque density gradient centrifugation and then cryopreserved in the vapor phase of liquid nitrogen. Purity and quantity of every magnetically sorted T cell population were checked by analytical flow cytometry. Genomic DNA was isolated from each sorted fraction and quantified by UV absorbance on a Nanodrop 2000c. CDR1 and CDR2 (SGHVS, FQNEAQ) derive from the germline V gene. Germline trimming: 3 bases from V, 2 bases from J; junction bases outside gene matches: 5. The CDR3 measures 15 amino acids from cysteine to phenylalanine. Only CDR3 DNA is held: 45 bases, read in frame from base 1.

The sequence was obtained from a man younger than 40 in good health. The sequencing sample was made of naive CD4+ T cells sorted from blood. Explained via the paper, the cell subset or site label denotes: CD45RA+ positively selected. Recombination joined TRBV7-8 with TRBJ2-7, with 9 bases matching TRBD1. Here the CDR3 is given as CASSFPRDRAYEQYF. DNA sequence: TGTGCCAGCAGCTTCCCCCGGGACAGGGCCTACGAGCAGTACTTC.